The clone carrying this T cell receptor (beta chain) was found once. Its antigen is unidentified. This record comes from a study of cytomegalovirus exposure and HLA in healthy donors. Findings of the study overall: The finding came from a later analysis; first-cohort TCR clusters tended to co-occur in the approximately 120 validation repertoires.

The CDR3 totals 15 residues. Deletions cut 4 bases from V and 2 bases from J, with 16 bases between. Germline CDR1 reads SGHRS; CDR2 reads YFSETQ. Sequencing was performed with immunoSEQ multiplex PCR; in TCRdb, only in-frame clones are kept and a portion is missing. The sample records hundreds of thousands of clones, 80% to 90% being singletons. Sequencing was done on a sample of PBMCs. The rearrangement uses TRBV5-1 and TRBJ2-7; possible D gene TRBD1, 7 bases. The clonotype comes from a man younger than 35 in good health and CMV-seronegative. This CDR3 reads CASSAGLDRAYEQYF. Written as DNA, the CDR3 is TGCGCCAGCAGCGCGGGACTCGACAGGGCCTACGAGCAGTACTTC.